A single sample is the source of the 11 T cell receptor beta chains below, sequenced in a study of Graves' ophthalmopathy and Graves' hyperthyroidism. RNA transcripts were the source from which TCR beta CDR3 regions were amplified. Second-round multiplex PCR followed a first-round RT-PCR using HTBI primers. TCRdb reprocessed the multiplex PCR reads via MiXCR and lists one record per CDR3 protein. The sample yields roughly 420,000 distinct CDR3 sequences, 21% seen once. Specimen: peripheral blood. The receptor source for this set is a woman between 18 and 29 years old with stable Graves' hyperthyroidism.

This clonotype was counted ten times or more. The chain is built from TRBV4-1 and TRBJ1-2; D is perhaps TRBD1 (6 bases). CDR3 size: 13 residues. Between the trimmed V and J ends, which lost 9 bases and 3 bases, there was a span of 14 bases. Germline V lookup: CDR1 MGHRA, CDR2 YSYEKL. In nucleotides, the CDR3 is TGCGCCAGTTCGGGGGGGGGCTACTATGGCTACACCTTC. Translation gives CASSGGGYYGYTF.

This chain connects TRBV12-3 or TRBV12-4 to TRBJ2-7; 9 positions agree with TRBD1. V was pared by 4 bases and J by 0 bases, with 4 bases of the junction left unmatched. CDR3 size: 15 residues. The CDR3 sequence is CASSYGTGPSYEQYF. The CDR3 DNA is TGTGCCAGCAGTTACGGGACAGGGCCCTCCTACGAGCAGTACTTC.

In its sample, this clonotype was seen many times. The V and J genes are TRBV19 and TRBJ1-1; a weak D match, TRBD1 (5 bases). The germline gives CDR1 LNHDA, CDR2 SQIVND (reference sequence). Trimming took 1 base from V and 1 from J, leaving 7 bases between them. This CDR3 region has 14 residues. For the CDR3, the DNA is TGTGCCAGTAGTATAGGGACATCGAACACTGAAGCTTTCTTT. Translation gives CASSIGTSNTEAFF.

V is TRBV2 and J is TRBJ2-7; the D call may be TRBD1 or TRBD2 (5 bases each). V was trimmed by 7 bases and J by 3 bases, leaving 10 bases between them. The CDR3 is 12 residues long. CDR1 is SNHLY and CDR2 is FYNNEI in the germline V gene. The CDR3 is CASKAGSYEQYF. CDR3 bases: TGTGCCAGCAAGGCAGGGAGCTACGAGCAGTACTTC.

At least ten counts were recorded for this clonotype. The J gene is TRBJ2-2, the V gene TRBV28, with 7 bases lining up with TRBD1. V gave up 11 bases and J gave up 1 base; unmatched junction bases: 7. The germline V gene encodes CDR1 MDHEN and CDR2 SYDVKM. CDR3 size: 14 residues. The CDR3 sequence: CALVRQGNTGELFF. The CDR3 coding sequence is TGTGCCCTTGTGCGACAGGGGAACACCGGGGAGCTGTTTTTT.

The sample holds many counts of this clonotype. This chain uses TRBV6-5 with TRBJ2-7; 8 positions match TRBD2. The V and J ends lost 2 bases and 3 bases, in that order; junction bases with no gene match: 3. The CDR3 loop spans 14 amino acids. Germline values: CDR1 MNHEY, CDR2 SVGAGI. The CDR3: CASSYGLADYEQYF. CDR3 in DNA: TGTGCCAGCAGTTACGGACTAGCTGACTACGAGCAGTACTTC.

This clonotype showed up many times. The CDR3 bases are TGCAGCGTTGGGCTCGAAAAAGCTTTCTTT. Translated, it gives CSVGLEKAFF. V usage is TRBV29-1 and J usage is TRBJ1-1; no reliable D call. There are 10 residues in the CDR3. The germline V gene encodes CDR1 SQVTM and CDR2 ANQGSEA. V was shortened by 4 bases and J by 9 bases, with 9 bases between the two germline ends.

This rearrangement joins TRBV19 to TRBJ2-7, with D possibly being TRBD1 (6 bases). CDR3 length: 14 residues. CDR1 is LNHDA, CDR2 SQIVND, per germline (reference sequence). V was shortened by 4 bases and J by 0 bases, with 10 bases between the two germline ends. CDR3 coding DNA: TGTGCCAGTAGTACACAGGGAAGCTCCTACGAGCAGTACTTC. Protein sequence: CASSTQGSSYEQYF.

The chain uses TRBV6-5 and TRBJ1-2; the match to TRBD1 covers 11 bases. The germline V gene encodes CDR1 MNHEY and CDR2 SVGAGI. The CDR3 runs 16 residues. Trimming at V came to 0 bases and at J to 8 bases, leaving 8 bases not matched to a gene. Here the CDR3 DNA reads TGTGCCAGCAGTTACTCGGGACAGGGGGGGGATCGAGGCTACACCTTC. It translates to CASSYSGQGGDRGYTF.

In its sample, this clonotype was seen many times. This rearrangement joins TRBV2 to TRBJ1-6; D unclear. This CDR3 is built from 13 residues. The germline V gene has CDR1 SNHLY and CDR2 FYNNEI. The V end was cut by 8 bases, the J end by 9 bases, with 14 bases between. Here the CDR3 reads CASLREGSSPLHF. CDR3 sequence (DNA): TGTGCCAGCCTCCGGGAGGGTAGTTCACCCCTCCACTTT.

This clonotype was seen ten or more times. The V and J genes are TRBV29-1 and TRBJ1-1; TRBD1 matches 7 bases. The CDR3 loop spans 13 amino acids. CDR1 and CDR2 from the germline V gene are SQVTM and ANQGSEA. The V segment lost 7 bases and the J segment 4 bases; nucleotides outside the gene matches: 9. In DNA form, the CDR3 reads TGCAGCGCTGATAGACAGGGAGGCACTGAAGCTTTCTTT. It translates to CSADRQGGTEAFF.